The 10 T cell receptor beta chains reported below all come from one sample, sequenced in a study of blood T cell repertoires in COVID-19. Sequencing was performed with immunoSEQ multiplex PCR; in TCRdb, only in-frame clones are kept and a portion is missing. The data show 300,000 or so clones, approximately 86% seen once. Sequenced sample: peripheral blood. The receptor set was obtained from a man between 70 and 80 years old with acute or convalescent COVID-19.

The chain has TRBV7-2 and TRBJ2-1; D is unclear. V was trimmed by 4 bases and J by 3 bases, leaving 13 bases between them. CDR1 and CDR2 (germline): SGHTA, FQGNSA. This CDR3 spans 15 amino acids. For the CDR3, the DNA is TGTGCCAGCAGCTCCCTCGGAAACAGCTACAATGAGCAGTTCTTC. Protein sequence: CASSSLGNSYNEQFF.

This clone was seen just once. V gene TRBV28 combines with J gene TRBJ1-4; no firm D call. CDR1 and CDR2 (germline): MDHEN, SYDVKM. The length of the CDR3 is 16 residues. Trimming left V 5 bases short and J 1 base short, with 14 bases between. Here the CDR3 reads CASSPPPTETNEKLFF. CDR3 coding DNA: TGTGCCAGCAGTCCTCCCCCAACAGAAACTAATGAAAAACTGTTTTTT.

The V call is TRBV5-5, the J call TRBJ2-5; 11 nucleotides align to TRBD2. J gave up 1 base and V 2 bases, and 7 bases lay outside the gene matches. CDR3 length: 17 amino acids. Germline V CDR1 and CDR2: SGHKS, YYEKEE (reference sequence). CDR3 in amino acids: CASSFIPLAGGQETQYF. DNA for the CDR3: TGTGCCAGCAGCTTTATCCCGCTAGCGGGGGGCCAAGAGACCCAGTACTTC. The entire variable domain, with the rest obtained from reference TRBV5-5 and TRBJ2-5, is as follows: DAGVTQSPTHLIKTRGQQVTLRCSPISGHKSVSWYQQVLGQGPQFIFQYYEKEERGRGNFPDRFSARQFPNYSSELNVNALLLGDSALYLCASSFIPLAGGQETQYFGPGTRLLVL.

In its sample, this clone was seen once. The rearrangement uses TRBV28 and TRBJ2-5; D unresolved. This CDR3 is built from 14 residues. The germline CDR1 and CDR2 sequences are MDHEN and SYDVKM. The V end lost 3 bases, the J end lost 1 base, and 9 bases lay between the germline ends. The CDR3 here is CASSFSMAQETQYF. The CDR3 DNA follows: TGTGCCAGCAGTTTCTCCATGGCCCAAGAGACCCAGTACTTC.

This chain links TRBV6-5 with TRBJ2-2; 14 positions agree with TRBD2. CDR1 MNHEY and CDR2 SVGAGI come from the germline V gene. The length of the CDR3 is 15 residues. Germline trimming cut 7 bases from V and 6 bases from J; bases unmatched to any gene: 4. CDR3 sequence reads: CASTLGLAGAGELFF. The CDR3 DNA reads as TGTGCCAGCACCTTGGGACTAGCGGGAGCCGGGGAGCTGTTTTTT.

The rearrangement uses TRBV7-2 and TRBJ2-7, with 12 bases that match TRBD1. CDR1 and CDR2 (germline): SGHTA, FQGNSA. The CDR3 extends over 15 amino acids. J lost 6 bases, V lost 5 bases, and 8 bases had no gene match. CDR3 amino acids: CASSDRDRGLIEQYF. DNA of the CDR3: TGTGCCAGCAGCGACCGGGACAGGGGGCTCATCGAGCAGTACTTC. The entire variable domain, with the rest obtained from reference TRBV7-2 and TRBJ2-7, is as follows: GAGVSQSPSNKVTEKGKDVELRCDPISGHTALYWYRQSLGQGLEFLIYFQGNSAPDKSGLPSDRFSAERTGGSVSTLTIQRTQQEDSAVYLCASSDRDRGLIEQYFGPGTRLTVT.

The CDR3: CASSLETNNEQFF. CDR3 DNA sequence: TGTGCCAGCAGTTTAGAGACAAACAATGAGCAGTTCTTC. The rearrangement links TRBV12-3 or TRBV12-4 to TRBJ2-1; D not resolved. V dropped 1 base and J dropped 5 bases, with 6 bases sitting between them. CDR3 size: 13 residues.

V and J are TRBV28 and TRBJ2-7; TRBD1 matches 8 bases. Trimming removed 4 bases from V and 3 bases from J; junction bases left unmatched: 8. Germline CDR1 is MDHEN and CDR2 is SYDVKM. CDR3 size: 15 residues. The CDR3 loop reads CASSSSTGGGYEQYF. DNA of the CDR3: TGTGCCAGCAGTTCTAGTACAGGGGGAGGCTACGAGCAGTACTTC.

The chain links TRBV6-5 to TRBJ2-2; 7 bases match TRBD1. CDR1 and CDR2 from the germline V gene are MNHEY and SVGAGI. This CDR3 is built from 14 residues. Losses at the gene ends were 5 bases for V and 2 bases for J; bases not matched to a gene: 2. The CDR3 bases are TGTGCCAGCAGTAAGGGGGCTAACACCGGGGAGCTGTTTTTT. Its translation is CASSKGANTGELFF.

The rearrangement joins TRBV24-1 to TRBJ2-3; 11 nucleotides align to TRBD1. The junction had 3 bases not matched to a gene; V was cut back by 10 bases and J by 4 bases. The CDR3 spans 13 residues. Germline V gene lookup returns CDR1 KGHDR and CDR2 SFDVKD. In nucleotides, the CDR3 is TGTGCCACTGGACAGGGGGCCTCAGATACGCAGTATTTT. As protein: CATGQGASDTQYF.